The next 6 T cell receptor beta chains were all read from a single sample in a study of T cell responses to AZD1222 COVID-19 vaccine. Libraries were prepared by immunoSEQ multiplex PCR; TCRdb keeps only in-frame clonotypes and omits some of them. The repertoire holds approximately 110,000 clones, with more than 80% as singletons. The source was peripheral blood, collected 28 days after the second AZD1222 dose. These receptors were collected from an adult who received the AZD1222 COVID-19 vaccine.

To note about this clone: A read error may produce the germline difference seen at one junction end. Other DNA sequences of this sample code for an identical CDR3. The V and J genes are TRBV2 and TRBJ1-4, with 8 bases matching TRBD1. The CDR3 is 15 amino acids. From germline, CDR1 is SNHLY and CDR2 FYNNEI. The CDR3: CASGQGGPTNEKLFF. Written as DNA, the CDR3 is TGTGCCAGCGGACAGGGTGGGCCAACTAATGAAAAGCTGTTTTTT.

The chain carries TRBV18 and TRBJ1-5; possibly TRBD1 for D (5 bases). Trimming shortened V by 3 bases and J by 3 bases, and 15 bases separated the two germline ends. The CDR3 length is 16 residues. From germline, CDR1 is KGHSH and CDR2 LQKENI. Written as DNA, the CDR3 is TGTGCCAGCTCACCCGCTACAGGAGGGACCAATCAGCCCCAGCATTTT. Its translation: CASSPATGGTNQPQHF.

Worth noting for this clone: Other DNA sequences in the same sample also yield this CDR3. This chain joins TRBV18 and TRBJ1-1, with D hard to call. The CDR3 contains 11 residues. Trimming removed 6 bases at V and 6 bases at J, with 8 bases between. Germline CDR1 and CDR2: KGHSH and LQKENI. Here the CDR3 reads CASSPGAEAFF. The CDR3 DNA reads as TGTGCCAGCTCCCCCGGGGCTGAAGCTTTCTTT.

The J gene is TRBJ1-1, the V gene TRBV5-1; the D is unclear. This CDR3 is 14 amino acids long. V was cut by 2 bases and J by 0 bases, with 8 bases left in between. The germline V gene encodes CDR1 SGHRS and CDR2 YFSETQ. CDR3 DNA sequence: TGCGCCAGCAGCTTTAACGGCTTGAACACTGAAGCTTTCTTT. Its translation: CASSFNGLNTEAFF.

V is TRBV5-6 and J is TRBJ1-2; the match to TRBD1 covers 8 bases. Germline-derived CDR1 and CDR2 are SGHDT and YYEEEE. Germline trimming cut 4 bases from V and 3 bases from J; bases unmatched to any gene: 2. The CDR3 is 13 amino acids. The CDR3 DNA follows: TGTGCCAGCAGCCCGGGACAGGACTATGGCTACACCTTC. This codes for CASSPGQDYGYTF.

The chain carries TRBV7-9 and TRBJ2-2; 8 nucleotides align to TRBD1. Germline CDR1 reads SEHNR; CDR2 reads FQNEAQ (reference sequence). The CDR3 consists of 13 residues. The V segment lost 11 bases and the J segment 8 bases; nucleotides outside the gene matches: 10. The CDR3 loop is CASGQDFRGELFF. CDR3 nucleotides: TGTGCCTCGGGACAGGATTTTAGGGGGGAGCTGTTTTTT.